The source of this T cell receptor (beta chain) is a study of T cell repertoires in cytomegalovirus infection (dated by TCRdb to between 2018 and 2021). With respect to the entire study: Donor HLA type was relevant to the analysis, as public TCR beta signatures indicated carriage of CMV infection together with the matching HLA type. General conclusions and limits of the study: Cumulative frequency of public TCR beta family members discriminated carriers of CMV infection plus the relevant HLA type in this cohort and an independent roughly 340-donor cohort. The ex vivo response was dominated by HLA-C-restricted CMV-specific TCR beta clonotypes, and the single most frequent clonotype in two of eight donors was supplied by these HLA-C-restricted clonotypes.

As regards this clonotype: Its antigen remains unidentified. One base away there is no much larger clone; base qualities are not given.

Including cysteine and phenylalanine, the CDR3 has 16 amino acids. Kept here is only the CDR3 DNA, which spans 48 bases and is read in frame from base 1. Trimming removed 4 bases from V and 0 bases from J, leaving 16 bases between the germline ends. CDR1 SNHLY and CDR2 FYNNEI were looked up in the germline V gene. TCRdb names Illumina HiSeq 1500 as the instrument used. In TCRdb, the public reads were trimmed at Q25 with fastp and aligned with MiXCR, with productive beta chains retained. CDR3 protein sequences are deduplicated, and each keeps its most common genes and DNA. The sample data list about 460,000 distinct CDR3 sequences, and over 9% of these were observed just once. The ten largest clones capture roughly 10% of the sample.

The TCR originated in a human donor in good health (CMV status not recorded). Some clones in this sample may be carry-over from other donors' samples. Material for sequencing was PBMCs. This chain joins TRBV2 to TRBJ2-7; matching of 5 bases hints at TRBD1 as the D gene. The CDR3 region: CASSGLTVQPSYEQYF. The DNA sequence is as follows: TGTGCCAGCAGTGGATTGACAGTACAGCCCTCCTACGAGCAGTACTTC. This CDR3, with the reference TRBV2 and TRBJ2-7 proteins standing in past its ends, gives the full variable domain EPEVTQTPSHQVTQMGQEVILRCVPISNHLYFYWYRQILGQKVEFLVSFYNNEISEKSEIFDDQFSVERPDGSNFTLKIRSTKLEDSAMYFCASSGLTVQPSYEQYFGPGTRLTVT.